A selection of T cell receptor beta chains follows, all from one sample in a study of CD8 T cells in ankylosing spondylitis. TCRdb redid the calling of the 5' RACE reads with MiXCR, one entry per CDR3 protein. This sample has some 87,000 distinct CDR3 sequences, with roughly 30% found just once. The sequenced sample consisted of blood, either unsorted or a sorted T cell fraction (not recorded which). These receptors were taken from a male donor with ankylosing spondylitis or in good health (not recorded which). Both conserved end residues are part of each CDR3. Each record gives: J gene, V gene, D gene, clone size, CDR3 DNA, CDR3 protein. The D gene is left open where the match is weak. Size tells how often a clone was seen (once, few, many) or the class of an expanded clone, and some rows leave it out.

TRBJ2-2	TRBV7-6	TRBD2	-	TGTGCCAGCAGCCCGTGGACTAGCGGGGTCTACCGCCCCGGGGAGCTGTTTTTT	CASSPWTSGVYRPGELFF
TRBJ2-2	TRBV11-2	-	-	TGTGCCAGCAGGAGAGGACTTACCTCGAACACCGGGGAGCTGTTTTTT	CASRRGLTSNTGELFF
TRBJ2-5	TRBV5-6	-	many	TGTGCCAGCGGGGGGACGGACCAAGAGACCCAGTACTTC	CASGGTDQETQYF
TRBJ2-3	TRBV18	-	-	TGTGCCAGCTCACCGGGGGCTAAGAGGACAGATACGCAGTATTTT	CASSPGAKRTDTQYF
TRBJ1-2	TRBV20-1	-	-	TGCAGTGCTAGTACAGGGTCCCTGGGCTATGGCTACACCTTC	CSASTGSLGYGYTF
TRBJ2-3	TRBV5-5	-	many	TGTGCCAGCAGCACCCGGATTGATACGCAGTATTTT	CASSTRIDTQYF
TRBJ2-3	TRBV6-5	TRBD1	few	TGTGCCAGCAGTTACCGGCCTAGGGGGCTCCCAGATACGCAGTATTTT	CASSYRPRGLPDTQYF
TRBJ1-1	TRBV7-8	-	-	TGTGCCAGCAGCTTAGCCGCTGAAGCTTTCTTT	CASSLAAEAFF
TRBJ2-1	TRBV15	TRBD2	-	TGTGCCACCAGCAGAGAGGGACTAGCGGGAGGCTCCTACAATGAGCAGTTCTTC	CATSREGLAGGSYNEQFF
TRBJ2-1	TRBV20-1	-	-	TGCAGTGCTAGCCACTCTGTTTTGCAAGTTCTGTTCTTC	CSASHSVLQVLFF